This passage covers 5 T cell receptor beta chains from one sample sequenced in a study of glioma-infiltrating T cells. The iRepertoire nested amplicon-rescue multiplex PCR amplified TCR alpha and beta CDR3s from RNA. Each CDR3 protein is one row after TCRdb ran MiXCR on the multiplex PCR reads. The sample has over 120,000 distinct CDR3 sequences, 35% to 50% seen once. Specimen: glioma tissue, nonneoplastic brain tissue, or PBMCs (not recorded which). These receptors were collected from a human donor with low-grade glioma or glioblastoma, undergoing nonglioma brain surgery, or in good health (not recorded which).

The chain links TRBV2 to TRBJ1-1; no clear D gene. V lost 6 bases, J lost 1 base, and 9 bases lay in between. Germline CDR1 SNHLY, CDR2 FYNNEI. This CDR3 is built from 13 residues. The CDR3 coding sequence is TGTGCCAGCAGGATAGAACAGAACACTGAAGCTTTCTTT. The encoded protein is CASRIEQNTEAFF. The complete variable domain, with remaining parts taken from reference TRBV2 and TRBJ1-1, reads EPEVTQTPSHQVTQMGQEVILRCVPISNHLYFYWYRQILGQKVEFLVSFYNNEISEKSEIFDDQFSVERPDGSNFTLKIRSTKLEDSAMYFCASRIEQNTEAFFGQGTRLTVV.

This clonotype has more than one count but fewer than ten. The genes are TRBV6-1 and TRBJ2-5, with D perhaps TRBD2 (6 bases). Trimming took off 10 bases at V and 1 base at J, with 13 bases between the two ends. Germline V gene lookup returns CDR1 MNHNS and CDR2 SASEGT. CDR3 size: 13 residues. As DNA, the CDR3 is TGTGCCACTAGCGCCGGAGGCCAAGAGACCCAGTACTTC. Protein product: CATSAGGQETQYF.

This clonotype was detected ten times or more. The chain uses TRBV20-1 and TRBJ2-7, with D possibly TRBD2 on 6 matching bases. From germline, CDR1 is DFQATT and CDR2 SNEGSKA (reference sequence). CDR3 length equals 12 residues. This chain's CDR3 is CSIRDWHYEQYF. As DNA, the CDR3 is TGCAGCATACGGGACTGGCACTACGAGCAGTACTTC.

The gene calls are TRBV20-1 and TRBJ1-1; D gene unclear. Germline V lookup: CDR1 DFQATT, CDR2 SNEGSKA (reference sequence). This CDR3 region has 10 residues. Trimming stripped 6 bases from V and 11 bases from J, with 13 bases between. As DNA, the CDR3 is TGCAGTGCCAGAACTCCCGCGGCTTTCTTT. Translated, it gives CSARTPAAFF.

This clonotype has ten or more counts. This chain uses TRBV6-1 with TRBJ1-1, with unresolved D. The V gene lost 5 bases and the J gene lost 2 bases, with 9 bases spanning the gap. The CDR3 is 13 amino acids. CDR1 and CDR2 from the germline V gene are MNHNS and SASEGT. The CDR3: CASSRLGNTEAFF. CDR3 sequence (DNA): TGTGCCAGCAGTAGGCTGGGTAACACTGAAGCTTTCTTT.